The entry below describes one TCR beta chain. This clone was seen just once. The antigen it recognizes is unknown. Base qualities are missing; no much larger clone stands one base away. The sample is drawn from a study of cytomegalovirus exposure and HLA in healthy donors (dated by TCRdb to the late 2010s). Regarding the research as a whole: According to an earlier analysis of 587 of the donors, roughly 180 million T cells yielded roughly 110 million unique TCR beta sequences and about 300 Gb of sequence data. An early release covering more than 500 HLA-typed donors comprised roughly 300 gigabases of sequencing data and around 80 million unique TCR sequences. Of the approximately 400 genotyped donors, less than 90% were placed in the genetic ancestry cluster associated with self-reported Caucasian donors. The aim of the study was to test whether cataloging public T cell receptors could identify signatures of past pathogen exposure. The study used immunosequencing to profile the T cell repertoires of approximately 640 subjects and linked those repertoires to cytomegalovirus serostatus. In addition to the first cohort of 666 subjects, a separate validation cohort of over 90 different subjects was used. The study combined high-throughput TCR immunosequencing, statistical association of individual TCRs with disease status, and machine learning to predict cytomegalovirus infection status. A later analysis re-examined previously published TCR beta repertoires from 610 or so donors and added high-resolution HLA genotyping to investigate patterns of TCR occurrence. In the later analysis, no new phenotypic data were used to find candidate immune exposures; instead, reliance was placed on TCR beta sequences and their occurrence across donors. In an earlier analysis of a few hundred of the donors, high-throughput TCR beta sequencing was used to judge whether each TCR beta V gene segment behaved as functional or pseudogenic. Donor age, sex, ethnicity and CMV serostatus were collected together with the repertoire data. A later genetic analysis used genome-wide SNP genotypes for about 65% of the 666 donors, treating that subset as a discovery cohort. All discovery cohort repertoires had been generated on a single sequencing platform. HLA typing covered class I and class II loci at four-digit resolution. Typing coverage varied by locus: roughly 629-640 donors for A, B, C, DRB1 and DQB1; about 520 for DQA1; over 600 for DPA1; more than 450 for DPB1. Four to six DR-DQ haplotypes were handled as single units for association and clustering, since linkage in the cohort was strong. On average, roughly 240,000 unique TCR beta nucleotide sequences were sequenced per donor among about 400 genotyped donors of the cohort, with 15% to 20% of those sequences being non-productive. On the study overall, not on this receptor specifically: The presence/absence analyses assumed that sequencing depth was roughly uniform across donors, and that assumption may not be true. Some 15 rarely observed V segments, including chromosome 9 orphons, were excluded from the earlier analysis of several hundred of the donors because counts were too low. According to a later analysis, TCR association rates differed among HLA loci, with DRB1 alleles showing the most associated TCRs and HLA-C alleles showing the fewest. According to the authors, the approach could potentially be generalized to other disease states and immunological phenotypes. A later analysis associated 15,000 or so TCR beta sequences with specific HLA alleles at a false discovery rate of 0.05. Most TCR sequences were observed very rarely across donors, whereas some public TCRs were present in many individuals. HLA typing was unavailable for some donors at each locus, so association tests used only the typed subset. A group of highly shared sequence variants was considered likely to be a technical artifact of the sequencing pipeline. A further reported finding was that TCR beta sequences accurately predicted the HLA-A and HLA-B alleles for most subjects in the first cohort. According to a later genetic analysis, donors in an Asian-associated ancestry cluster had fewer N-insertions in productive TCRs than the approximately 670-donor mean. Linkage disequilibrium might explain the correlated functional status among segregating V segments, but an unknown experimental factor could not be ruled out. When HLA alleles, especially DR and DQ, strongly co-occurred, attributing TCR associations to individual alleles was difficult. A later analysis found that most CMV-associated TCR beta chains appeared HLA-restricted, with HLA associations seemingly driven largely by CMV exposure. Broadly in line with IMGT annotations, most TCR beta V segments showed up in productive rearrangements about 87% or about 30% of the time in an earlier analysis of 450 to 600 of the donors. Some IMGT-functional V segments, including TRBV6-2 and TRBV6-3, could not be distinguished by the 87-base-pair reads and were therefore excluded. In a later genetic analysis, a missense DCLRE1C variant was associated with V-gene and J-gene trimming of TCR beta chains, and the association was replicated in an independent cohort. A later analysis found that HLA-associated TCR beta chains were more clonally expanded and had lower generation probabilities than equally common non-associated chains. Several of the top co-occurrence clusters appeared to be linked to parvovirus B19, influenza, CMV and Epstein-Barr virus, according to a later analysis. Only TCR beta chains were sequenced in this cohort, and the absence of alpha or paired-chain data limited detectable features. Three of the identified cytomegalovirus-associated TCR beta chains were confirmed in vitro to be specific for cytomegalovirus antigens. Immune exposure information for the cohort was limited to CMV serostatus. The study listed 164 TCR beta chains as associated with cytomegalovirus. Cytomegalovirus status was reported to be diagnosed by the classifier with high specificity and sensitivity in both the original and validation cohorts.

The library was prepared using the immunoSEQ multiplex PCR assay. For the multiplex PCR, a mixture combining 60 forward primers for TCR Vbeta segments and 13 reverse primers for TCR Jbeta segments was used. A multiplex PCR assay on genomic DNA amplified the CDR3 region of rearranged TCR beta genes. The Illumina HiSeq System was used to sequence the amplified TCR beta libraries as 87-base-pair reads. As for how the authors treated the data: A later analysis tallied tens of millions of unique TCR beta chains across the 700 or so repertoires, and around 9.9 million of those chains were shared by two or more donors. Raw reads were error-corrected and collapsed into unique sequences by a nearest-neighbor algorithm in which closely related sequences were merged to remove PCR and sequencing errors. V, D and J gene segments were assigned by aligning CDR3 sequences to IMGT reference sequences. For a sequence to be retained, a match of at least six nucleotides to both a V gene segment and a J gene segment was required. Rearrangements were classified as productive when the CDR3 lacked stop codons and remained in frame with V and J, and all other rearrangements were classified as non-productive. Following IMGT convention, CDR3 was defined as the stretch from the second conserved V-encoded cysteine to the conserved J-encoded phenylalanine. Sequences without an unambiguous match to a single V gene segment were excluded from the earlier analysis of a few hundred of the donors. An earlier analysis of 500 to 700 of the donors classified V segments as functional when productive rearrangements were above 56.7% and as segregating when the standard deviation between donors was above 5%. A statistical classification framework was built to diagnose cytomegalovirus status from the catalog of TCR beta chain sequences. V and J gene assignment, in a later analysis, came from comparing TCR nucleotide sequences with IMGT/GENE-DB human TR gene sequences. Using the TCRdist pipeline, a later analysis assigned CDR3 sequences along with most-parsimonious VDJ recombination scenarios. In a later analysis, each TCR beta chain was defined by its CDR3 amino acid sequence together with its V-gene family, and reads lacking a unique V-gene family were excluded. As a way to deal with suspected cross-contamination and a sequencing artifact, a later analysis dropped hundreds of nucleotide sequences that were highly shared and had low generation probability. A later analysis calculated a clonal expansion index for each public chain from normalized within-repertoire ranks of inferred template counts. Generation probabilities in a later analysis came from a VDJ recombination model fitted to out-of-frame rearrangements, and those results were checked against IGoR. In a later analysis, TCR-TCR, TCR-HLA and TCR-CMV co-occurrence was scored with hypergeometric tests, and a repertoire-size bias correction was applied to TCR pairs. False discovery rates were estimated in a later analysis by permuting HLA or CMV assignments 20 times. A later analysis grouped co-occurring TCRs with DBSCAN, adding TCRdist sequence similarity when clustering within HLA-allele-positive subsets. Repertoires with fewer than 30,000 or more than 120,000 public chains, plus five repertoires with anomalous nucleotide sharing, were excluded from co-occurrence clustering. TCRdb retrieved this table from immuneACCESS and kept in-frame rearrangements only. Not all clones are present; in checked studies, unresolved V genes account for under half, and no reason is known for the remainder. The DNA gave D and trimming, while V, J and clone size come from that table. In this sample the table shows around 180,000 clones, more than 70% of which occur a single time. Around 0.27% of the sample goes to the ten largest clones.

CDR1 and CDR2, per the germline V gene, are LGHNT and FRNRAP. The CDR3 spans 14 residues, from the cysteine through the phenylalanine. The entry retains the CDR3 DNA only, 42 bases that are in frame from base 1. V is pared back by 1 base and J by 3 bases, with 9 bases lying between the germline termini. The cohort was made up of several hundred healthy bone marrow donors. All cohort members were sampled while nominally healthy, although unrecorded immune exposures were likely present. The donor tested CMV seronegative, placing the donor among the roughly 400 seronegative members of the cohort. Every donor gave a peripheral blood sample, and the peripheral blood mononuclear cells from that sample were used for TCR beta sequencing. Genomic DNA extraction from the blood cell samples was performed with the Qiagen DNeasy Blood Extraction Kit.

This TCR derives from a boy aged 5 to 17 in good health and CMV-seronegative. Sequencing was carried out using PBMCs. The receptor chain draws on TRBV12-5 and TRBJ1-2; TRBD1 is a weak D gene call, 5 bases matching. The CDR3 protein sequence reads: CASGLGGADYGYTF. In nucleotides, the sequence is TGTGCTAGTGGTTTGGGGGGCGCGGACTATGGCTACACCTTC.